This T cell receptor (beta chain) was captured by sequencing in a study of vaccination effects on CD4 cells after COVID-19. Note on this clone: Its cognate antigen is unknown.

This CDR3 spans 16 amino acids. Trimming at V came to 3 bases and at J to 4 bases, leaving 10 bases not matched to a gene. Germline V lookup: CDR1 SEHNR, CDR2 FQNEAQ (reference sequence). Subsequent to a culture period of more than 9 days, CD4+ T cells were isolated. Assay: immunoSEQ multiplex PCR; the TCRdb copy retains only in-frame clones and omits some. The table includes some 49,000 clones, roughly 72% detected once. Sequenced here: CD4+ T cells from PBMCs cultured without peptide, sampled before COVID-19 vaccination. V is TRBV7-9 and J is TRBJ1-2; 8 bases are a match to TRBD1. This TCR derives from a human donor who had a prior SARS-CoV-2 infection. The CDR3 DNA is TGTGCCAGCAGCTTGGCAGGACAGGGTAATGTCTATGGCTACACCTTC. Its translation is CASSLAGQGNVYGYTF. The full variable domain, with the rest looked up from reference TRBV7-9 and TRBJ1-2, is DTGVSQNPRHKITKRGQNVTFRCDPISEHNRLYWYRQTLGQGPEFLTYFQNEAQLEKSRLLSDRFSAERPKGSFSTLEIQRTEQGDSAMYLCASSLAGQGNVYGYTFGSGTRLTVV.